This T cell receptor beta chain was identified in a study of CD8 T cells in ankylosing spondylitis. Points from the study as a whole: A CD8+ phenotype characterized the disease-linked clones, which were relatively rare in peripheral blood. Disease-associated clones were reportedly significantly overrepresented in matched ankylosing spondylitis synovial fluid. Among TCR beta sequences, a motif of 7 to 9 highly homologous variants appeared characteristic of ankylosing spondylitis blood.

The CDR3 consists of 11 residues. CDR1 is DFQATT, CDR2 SNEGSKA, per germline (reference sequence). TCRdb analysed the 5' RACE reads with MiXCR anew, one entry per CDR3 protein. Among about 700,000 distinct CDR3 sequences listed, roughly 20% were seen once. Note on this clonotype: As yet, its antigen is unknown.

The sample taken for sequencing was blood, either unsorted or a sorted T cell fraction (not recorded which). The V and J genes are TRBV20-1 and TRBJ2-1; 8 bases agree with TRBD2. The clonotype comes from a male donor with ankylosing spondylitis. The CDR3 nucleotides read TGCAGCGGGAGGGCTTACAATGAGCAGTTCTTC. Its protein is CSGRAYNEQFF.